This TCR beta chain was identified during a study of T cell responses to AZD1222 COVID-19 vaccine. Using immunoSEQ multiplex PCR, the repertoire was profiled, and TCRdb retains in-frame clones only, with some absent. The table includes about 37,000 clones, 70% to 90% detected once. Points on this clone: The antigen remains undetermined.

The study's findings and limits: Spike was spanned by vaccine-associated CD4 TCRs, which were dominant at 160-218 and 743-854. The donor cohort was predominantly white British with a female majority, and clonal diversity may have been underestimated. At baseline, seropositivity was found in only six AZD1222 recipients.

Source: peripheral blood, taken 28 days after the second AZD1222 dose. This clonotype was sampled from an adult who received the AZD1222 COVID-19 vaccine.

CDR3 sequence: CASSPPEQSTDTQYF. The CDR3 nucleotides read TGTGCCAGCTCACCACCAGAACAGAGCACAGATACGCAGTATTTT. V is TRBV18 and J is TRBJ2-3; no firm D call. The germline CDR1 and CDR2 sequences are KGHSH and LQKENI. Deletions cut 0 bases from V and 0 bases from J, with 7 bases between. This CDR3 has 15 amino acids.